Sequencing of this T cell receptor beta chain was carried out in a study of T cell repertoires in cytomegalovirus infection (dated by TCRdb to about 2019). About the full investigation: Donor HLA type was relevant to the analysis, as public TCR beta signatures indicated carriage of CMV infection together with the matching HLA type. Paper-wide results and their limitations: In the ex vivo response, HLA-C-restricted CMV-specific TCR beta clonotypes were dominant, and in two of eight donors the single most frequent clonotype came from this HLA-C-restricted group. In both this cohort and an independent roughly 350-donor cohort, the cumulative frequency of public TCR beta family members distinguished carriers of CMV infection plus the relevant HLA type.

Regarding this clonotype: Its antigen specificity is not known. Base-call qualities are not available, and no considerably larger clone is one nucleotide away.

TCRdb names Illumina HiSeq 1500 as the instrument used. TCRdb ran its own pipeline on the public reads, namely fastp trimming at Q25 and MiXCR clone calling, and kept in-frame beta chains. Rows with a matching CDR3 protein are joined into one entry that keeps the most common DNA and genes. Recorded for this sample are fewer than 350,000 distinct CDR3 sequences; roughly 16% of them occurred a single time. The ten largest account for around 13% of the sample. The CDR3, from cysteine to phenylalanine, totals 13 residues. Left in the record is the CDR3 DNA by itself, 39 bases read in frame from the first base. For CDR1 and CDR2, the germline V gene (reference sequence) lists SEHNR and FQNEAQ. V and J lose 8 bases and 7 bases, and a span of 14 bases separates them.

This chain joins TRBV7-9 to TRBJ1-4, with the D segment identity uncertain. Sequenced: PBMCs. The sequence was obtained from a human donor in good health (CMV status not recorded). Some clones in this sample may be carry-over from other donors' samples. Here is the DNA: TGTGCCAGCGAAAGCGGGCGGAGTGAAAAACTGTTTTTT. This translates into CASESGRSEKLFF.